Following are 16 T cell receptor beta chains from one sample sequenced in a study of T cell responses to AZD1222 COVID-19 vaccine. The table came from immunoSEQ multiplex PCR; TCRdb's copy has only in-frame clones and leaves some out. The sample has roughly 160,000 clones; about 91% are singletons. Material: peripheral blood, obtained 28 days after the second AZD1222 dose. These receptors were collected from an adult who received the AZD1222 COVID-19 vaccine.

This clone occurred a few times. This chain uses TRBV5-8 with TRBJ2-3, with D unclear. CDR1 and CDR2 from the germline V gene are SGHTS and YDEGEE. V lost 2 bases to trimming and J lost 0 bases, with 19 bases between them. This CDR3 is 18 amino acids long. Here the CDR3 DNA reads TGTGCCAGCAGCTTCCTGTTGGTGTATTCTACTAGCACAGATACGCAGTATTTT. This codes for CASSFLLVYSTSTDTQYF. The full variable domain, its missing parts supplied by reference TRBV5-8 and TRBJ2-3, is EAGVTQSPTHLIKTRGQQATLRCSPISGHTSVYWYQQALGLGLQFLLWYDEGEERNRGNFPPRFSGRQFPNYSSELNVNALELEDSALYLCASSFLLVYSTSTDTQYFGPGTRLTVL.

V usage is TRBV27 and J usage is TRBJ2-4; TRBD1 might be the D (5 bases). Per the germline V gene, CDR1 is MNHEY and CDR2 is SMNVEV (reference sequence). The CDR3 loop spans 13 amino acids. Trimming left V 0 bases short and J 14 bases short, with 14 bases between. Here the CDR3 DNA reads TGTGCCAGCAGTTTATCGGGGCAGGCTTGGGAGTACTTC. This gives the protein CASSLSGQAWEYF.

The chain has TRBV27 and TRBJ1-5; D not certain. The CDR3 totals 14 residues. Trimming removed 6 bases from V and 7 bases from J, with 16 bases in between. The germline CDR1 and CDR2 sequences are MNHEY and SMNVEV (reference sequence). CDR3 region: CASSPRPAGQPQHF. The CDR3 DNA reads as TGTGCCAGCAGCCCCAGACCGGCGGGACAGCCCCAGCATTTT.

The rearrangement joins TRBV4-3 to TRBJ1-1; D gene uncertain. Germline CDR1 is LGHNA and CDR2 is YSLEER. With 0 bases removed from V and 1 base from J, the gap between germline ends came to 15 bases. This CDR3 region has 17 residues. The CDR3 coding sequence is TGCGCCAGCAGCCAAGATTTTCACGCCTGGGGGAACACTGAAGCTTTCTTT. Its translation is CASSQDFHAWGNTEAFF.

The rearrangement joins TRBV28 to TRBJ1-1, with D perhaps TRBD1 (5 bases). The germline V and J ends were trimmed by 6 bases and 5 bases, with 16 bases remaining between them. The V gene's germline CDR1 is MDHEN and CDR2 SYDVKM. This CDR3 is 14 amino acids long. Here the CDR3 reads CASSSQGEDTEAFF. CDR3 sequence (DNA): TGTGCCAGCAGCTCCCAGGGAGAAGATACTGAAGCTTTCTTT. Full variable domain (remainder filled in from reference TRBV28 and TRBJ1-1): DVKVTQSSRYLVKRTGEKVFLECVQDMDHENMFWYRQDPGLGLRLIYFSYDVKMKEKGDIPEGYSVSREKKERFSLILESASTNQTSMYLCASSSQGEDTEAFFGQGTRLTVV.

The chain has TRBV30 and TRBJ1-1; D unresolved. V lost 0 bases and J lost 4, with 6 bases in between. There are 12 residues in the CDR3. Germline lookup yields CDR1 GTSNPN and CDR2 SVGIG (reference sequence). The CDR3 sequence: CAWSVSGTEAFF. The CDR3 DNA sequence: TGTGCCTGGAGTGTCTCAGGCACTGAAGCTTTCTTT.

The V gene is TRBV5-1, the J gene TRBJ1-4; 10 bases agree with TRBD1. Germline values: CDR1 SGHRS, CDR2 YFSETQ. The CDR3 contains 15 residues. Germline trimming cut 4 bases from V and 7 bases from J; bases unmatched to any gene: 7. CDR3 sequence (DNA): TGCGCCAGCAGCGCTACCGGGACAGGGGTTGAAAAACTGTTTTTT. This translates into CASSATGTGVEKLFF.

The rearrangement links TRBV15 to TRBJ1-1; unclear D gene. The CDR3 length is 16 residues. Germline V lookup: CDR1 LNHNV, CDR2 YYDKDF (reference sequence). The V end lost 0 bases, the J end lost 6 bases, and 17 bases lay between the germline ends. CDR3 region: CATSRDVPQGRAEAFF. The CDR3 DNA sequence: TGTGCCACCAGCAGAGATGTGCCCCAAGGACGGGCTGAAGCTTTCTTT.

This CDR3 reads CASRDDRGTEAFF. The CDR3 DNA is TGTGCCAGTAGAGATGACAGGGGAACTGAAGCTTTCTTT. This rearrangement joins TRBV19 to TRBJ1-1; TRBD1 matches at 8 bases. The junction had 5 bases not matched to a gene; V was cut back by 6 bases and J by 5 bases. The CDR3 loop spans 13 amino acids. From germline, CDR1 is LNHDA and CDR2 SQIVND (reference sequence).

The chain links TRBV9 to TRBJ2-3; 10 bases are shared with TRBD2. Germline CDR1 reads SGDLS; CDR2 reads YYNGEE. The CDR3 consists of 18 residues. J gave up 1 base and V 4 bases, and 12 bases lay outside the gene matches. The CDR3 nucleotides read TGTGCCAGCAGCCCGAGGGAGGGGACTAGCGTTGGCACAGATACGCAGTATTTT. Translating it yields CASSPREGTSVGTDTQYF.

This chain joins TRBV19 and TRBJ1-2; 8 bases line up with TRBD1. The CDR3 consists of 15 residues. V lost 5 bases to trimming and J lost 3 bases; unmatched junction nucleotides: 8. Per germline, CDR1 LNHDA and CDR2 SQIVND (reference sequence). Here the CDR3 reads CASSSDGQGHYGYTF. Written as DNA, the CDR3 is TGTGCCAGTAGTTCCGATGGACAGGGCCACTATGGCTACACCTTC.

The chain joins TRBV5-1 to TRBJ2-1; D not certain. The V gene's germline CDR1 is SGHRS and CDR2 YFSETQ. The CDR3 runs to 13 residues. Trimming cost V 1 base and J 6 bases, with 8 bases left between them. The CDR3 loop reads CASSLIRPNEQFF. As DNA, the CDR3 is TGCGCCAGCAGCTTGATACGACCCAATGAGCAGTTCTTC.

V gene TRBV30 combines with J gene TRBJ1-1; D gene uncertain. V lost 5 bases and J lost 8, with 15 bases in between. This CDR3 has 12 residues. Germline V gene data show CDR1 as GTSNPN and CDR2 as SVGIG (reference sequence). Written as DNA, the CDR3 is TGTGCCTGGGGCGACGGAAATTGGGAAGCTTTCTTT. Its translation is CAWGDGNWEAFF.

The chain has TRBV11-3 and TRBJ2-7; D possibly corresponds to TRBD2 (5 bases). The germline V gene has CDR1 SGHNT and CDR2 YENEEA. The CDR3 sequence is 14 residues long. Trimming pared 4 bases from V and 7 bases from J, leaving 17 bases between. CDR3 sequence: CASSSKDRPGEQYF. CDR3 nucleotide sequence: TGTGCCAGCAGCTCGAAGGACCGACCGGGGGAGCAGTACTTC.

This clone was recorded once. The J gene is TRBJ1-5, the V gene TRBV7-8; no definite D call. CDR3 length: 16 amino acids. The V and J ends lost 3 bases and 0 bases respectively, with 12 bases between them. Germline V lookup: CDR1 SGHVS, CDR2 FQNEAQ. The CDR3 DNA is TGTGCCAGCAGCTTGGGCAGTTCTTATAGCAATCAGCCCCAGCATTTT. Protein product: CASSLGSSYSNQPQHF.

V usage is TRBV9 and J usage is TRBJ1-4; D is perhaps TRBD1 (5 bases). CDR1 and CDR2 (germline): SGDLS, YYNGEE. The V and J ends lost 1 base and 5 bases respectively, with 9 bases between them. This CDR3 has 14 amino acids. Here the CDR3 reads CASSVSRTNEKLFF. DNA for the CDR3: TGTGCCAGCAGCGTATCCCGGACAAATGAAAAACTGTTTTTT.